The clone carrying this TCR beta chain came up a few times. Antigen specificity is unknown. Profiling relied on immunoSEQ multiplex PCR, and the TCRdb table lists in-frame clones only, not all of them. The repertoire includes approximately 25,000 clones, more than 60% of them detected once, and 15% to 20% sits in the top ten. The CDR3 is 14 residues long. V shed 4 bases and J shed 4 bases, with 13 bases lying between them. Germline assignment: CDR1 LNHDA and CDR2 SQIVND (reference sequence). This sample is part of a study of CD4 T cells in relation to SARS-CoV-2 and coronaviruses. The unexposed donors gave CD4+ T cells in 2011-2018, prior to COVID-19. The cells were cultured for over eight days before CD4+ T cells were isolated.

The sequence derives from a human donor in good health. Sequenced input: CD4+ T cells from PBMCs, cultured in vitro. This chain connects TRBV19 to TRBJ1-2; a weak D match, TRBD1 (5 bases). CDR3 sequence reads: CASSTQGFGYGYTF. The CDR3 bases are TGTGCCAGTAGTACCCAGGGTTTTGGCTATGGCTACACCTTC.